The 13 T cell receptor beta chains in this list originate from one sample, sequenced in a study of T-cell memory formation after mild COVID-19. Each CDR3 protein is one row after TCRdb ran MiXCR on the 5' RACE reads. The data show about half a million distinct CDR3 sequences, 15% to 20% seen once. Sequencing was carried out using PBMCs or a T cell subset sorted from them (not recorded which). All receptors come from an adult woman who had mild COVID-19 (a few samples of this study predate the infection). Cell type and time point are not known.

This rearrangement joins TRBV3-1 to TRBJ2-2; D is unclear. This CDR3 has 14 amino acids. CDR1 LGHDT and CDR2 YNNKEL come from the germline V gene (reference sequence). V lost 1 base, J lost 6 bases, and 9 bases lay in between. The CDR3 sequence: CASSQVASSGELFF. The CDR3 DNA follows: TGTGCCAGCAGCCAAGTAGCCAGCTCCGGGGAGCTGTTTTTT.

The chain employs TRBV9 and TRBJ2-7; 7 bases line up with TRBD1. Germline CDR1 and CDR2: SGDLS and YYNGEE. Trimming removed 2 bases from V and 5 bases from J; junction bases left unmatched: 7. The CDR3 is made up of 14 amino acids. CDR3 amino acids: CASSVGTVNNEQYF. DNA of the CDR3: TGTGCCAGCAGCGTCGGGACAGTCAACAACGAGCAGTACTTC.

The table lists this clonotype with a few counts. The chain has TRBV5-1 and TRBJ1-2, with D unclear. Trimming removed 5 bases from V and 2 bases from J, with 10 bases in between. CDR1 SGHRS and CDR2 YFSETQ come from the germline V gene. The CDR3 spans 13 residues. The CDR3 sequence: CASRYTGNYGYTF. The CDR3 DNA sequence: TGCGCCAGCAGGTACACGGGAAACTATGGCTACACCTTC. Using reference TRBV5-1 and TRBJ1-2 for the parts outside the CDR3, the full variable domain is KAGVTQTPRYLIKTRGQQVTLSCSPISGHRSVSWYQQTPGQGLQFLFEYFSETQRNKGNFPGRFSGRQFSNSRSEMNVSTLELGDSALYLCASRYTGNYGYTFGSGTRLTVV.

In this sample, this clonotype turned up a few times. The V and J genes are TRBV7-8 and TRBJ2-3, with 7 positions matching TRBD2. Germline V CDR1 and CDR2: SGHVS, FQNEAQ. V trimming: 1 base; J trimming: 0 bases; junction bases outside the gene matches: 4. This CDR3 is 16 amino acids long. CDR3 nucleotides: TGTGCCAGCAGCTTAGTCTGGCGGGGGAGCACAGATACGCAGTATTTT. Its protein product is CASSLVWRGSTDTQYF.

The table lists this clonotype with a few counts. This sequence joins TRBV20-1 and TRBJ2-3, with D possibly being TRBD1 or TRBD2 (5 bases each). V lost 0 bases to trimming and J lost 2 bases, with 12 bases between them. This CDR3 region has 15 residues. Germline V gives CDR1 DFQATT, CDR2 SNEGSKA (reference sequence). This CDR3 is CSARDRGRATDTQYF. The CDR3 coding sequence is TGCAGTGCTAGAGATCGGGGCAGAGCCACAGATACGCAGTATTTT.

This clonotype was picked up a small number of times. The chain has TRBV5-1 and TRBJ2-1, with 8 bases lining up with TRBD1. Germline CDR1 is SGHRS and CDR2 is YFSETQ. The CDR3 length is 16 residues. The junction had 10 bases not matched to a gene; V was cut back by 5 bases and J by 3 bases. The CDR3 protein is CASSLFGTGDYNEQFF. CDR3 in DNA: TGCGCCAGCAGTTTATTTGGGACAGGAGACTACAATGAGCAGTTCTTC.

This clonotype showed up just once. CDR3 protein: CASSTTIAGVSPLHF. The CDR3 region has the DNA TGTGCCAGTAGTACTACCATAGCGGGTGTCTCACCCCTCCACTTT. This sequence joins TRBV19 and TRBJ1-6; no clear D gene. CDR3 length: 15 amino acids. With 4 bases removed from V and 10 bases from J, the gap between germline ends came to 17 bases. The germline V gene has CDR1 LNHDA and CDR2 SQIVND (reference sequence).

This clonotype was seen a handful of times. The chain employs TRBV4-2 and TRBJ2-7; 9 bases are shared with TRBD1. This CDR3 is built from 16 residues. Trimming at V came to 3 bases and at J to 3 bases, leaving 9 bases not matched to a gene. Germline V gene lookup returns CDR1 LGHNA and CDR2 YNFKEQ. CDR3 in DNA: TGTGCCAGCAGCCAGGACCCGGGACAGGGTGACTACGAGCAGTACTTC. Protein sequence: CASSQDPGQGDYEQYF.

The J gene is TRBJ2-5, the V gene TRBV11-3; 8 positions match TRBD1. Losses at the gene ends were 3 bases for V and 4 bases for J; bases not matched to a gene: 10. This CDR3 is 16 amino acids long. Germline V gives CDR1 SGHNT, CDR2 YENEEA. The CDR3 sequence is CASSFWSPGQGETQYF. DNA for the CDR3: TGTGCCAGCAGCTTTTGGAGCCCCGGACAGGGAGAGACCCAGTACTTC.

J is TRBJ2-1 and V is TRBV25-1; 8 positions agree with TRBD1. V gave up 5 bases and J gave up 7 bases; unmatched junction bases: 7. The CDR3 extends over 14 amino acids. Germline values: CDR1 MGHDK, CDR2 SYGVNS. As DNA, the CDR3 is TGTGCCAGCAGTAACGGACAGGGTTTGAATGAGCAGTTCTTC. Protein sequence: CASSNGQGLNEQFF.

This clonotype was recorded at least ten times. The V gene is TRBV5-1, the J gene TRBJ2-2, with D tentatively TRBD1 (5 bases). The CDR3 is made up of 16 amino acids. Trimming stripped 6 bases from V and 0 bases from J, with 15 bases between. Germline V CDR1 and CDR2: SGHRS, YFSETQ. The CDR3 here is CASNVIAGPNTGELFF. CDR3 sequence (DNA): TGCGCCAGCAATGTGATCGCAGGGCCGAACACCGGGGAGCTGTTTTTT.

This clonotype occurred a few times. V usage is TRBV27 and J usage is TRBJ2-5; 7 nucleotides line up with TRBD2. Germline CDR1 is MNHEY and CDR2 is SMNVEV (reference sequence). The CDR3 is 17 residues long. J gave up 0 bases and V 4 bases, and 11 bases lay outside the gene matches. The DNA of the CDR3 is TGTGCCAGCAGTTGGGTAGCGGGTGGCTCGAACCAAGAGACCCAGTACTTC. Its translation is CASSWVAGGSNQETQYF.

The CDR3 DNA reads as TGTGCCAGCAGCTCAGGACTAGCGGGAGCAGCAGATACGCAGTATTTT. Its protein is CASSSGLAGAADTQYF. The chain employs TRBV7-3 and TRBJ2-3; 13 nucleotides match TRBD2. This CDR3 has 16 amino acids. Germline assignment: CDR1 SGHTA and CDR2 FQGTGA. J was trimmed by 4 bases and V by 4 bases; bases with no gene match: 5.